This T cell receptor beta chain was found in a study of type 1 and type 2 diabetes patients. Overall study context: Participants included type 1 and type 2 diabetes patients plus nondiabetic controls. CD4+ or CD8+ T cells were positively selected from PBMCs with microbeads.

Remarks on this clonotype: As yet, its antigen is unknown.

The CDR3 has 15 amino acids. Germline loops: CDR1 SEHNR, CDR2 FQNEAQ (reference sequence). Trimming shortened V by 1 base and J by 4 bases, and 13 bases separated the two germline ends. PCR was run on genomic DNA. Multiplex PCR with 30 forward and 13 reverse primers amplified the TCR beta CDR3. TCRdb redid the calling of the multiplex PCR reads with MiXCR, one entry per CDR3 protein. The profile shows 270,000 or so distinct CDR3 sequences, roughly 50% of them singletons. Study-wide points: Both CD4+ and CD8+ type 2 diabetes repertoires showed significantly higher diversity than type 1.

This receptor was obtained from a man between 18 and 29 years old with type 2 diabetes. The V and J genes are TRBV7-9 and TRBJ1-1; possibly TRBD1 for D (5 bases). Sequenced material: peripheral blood mononuclear cells (PBMCs). The CDR3 DNA follows: TGTGCCAGCAGCTTAGTTCAACCCGGGGGCACTGAAGCTTTCTTT. Its protein product is CASSLVQPGGTEAFF.